This entry describes one T cell receptor beta chain. The sample is drawn from a study of shared T cell receptors in the human thymus. Method: immunoSEQ multiplex PCR; TCRdb's copy keeps in-frame clones and lacks some. This repertoire shows about 660,000 clones, 88% found once; its top ten account for approximately 0.01%. After removal of 0 bases from V and 5 bases from J, the junction contained 4 bases not matched to a gene. Germline V CDR1 and CDR2: SGHDT, YYEEEE. This CDR3 region has 16 residues. This same sample was also part of a study on human thymus T cells.

The sample taken for sequencing was thymocytes. The chain combines TRBV5-6 with TRBJ2-2, with 10 bases that match TRBD1. This receptor was taken from a boy younger than two with a congenital heart defect. The CDR3 region has the DNA TGTGCCAGCAGCTTGGGGACAGGGGGGAGGACCGGGGAGCTGTTTTTT. Its protein is CASSLGTGGRTGELFF. Looking up the rest from reference TRBV5-6 and TRBJ2-2 gives the full variable domain: DAGVTQSPTHLIKTRGQQVTLRCSPKSGHDTVSWYQQALGQGPQFIFQYYEEEERQRGNFPDRFSGHQFPNYSSELNVNALLLGDSALYLCASSLGTGGRTGELFFGEGSRLTVL.